Listed below are T cell receptor beta chains from one sample, sequenced in a study. One entry per CDR3 protein, called by TCRdb with MiXCR from the 5' RACE reads. Of about 32,000 distinct CDR3 sequences detected, approximately 25% appear once; the ten largest clones hold more than 3.5%. The sequenced sample consisted of memory CD4+ T cells sorted from blood. The receptors were gathered from a female donor with breast cancer. The CDR3 runs from the conserved cysteine through the conserved F or W. Fields, in order: V gene, D gene, clone size, J gene, CDR3 protein, CDR3 DNA. The D gene is left open where the match is weak. The size field is filled for only some rows; it gives once, few, many or a size class.

TRBV29-1,-,many,TRBJ2-3,CSVTGTSTDTQYF,TGCAGCGTCACAGGAACTAGCACAGATACGCAGTATTTT
TRBV27,-,few,TRBJ2-7,CASSFEQGGEQYF,TGTGCCAGCAGTTTCGAACAGGGTGGCGAGCAGTACTTC
TRBV4-1,TRBD1,medium-sized,TRBJ1-6,CASSQPGQGNSPLHF,TGCGCCAGCAGCCAACCGGGACAGGGGAATTCACCCCTCCACTTT
TRBV6-5,-,-,TRBJ1-6,CASRSSRSPLHF,TGTGCCAGCCGGTCCTCTCGGTCACCCCTCCACTTT
TRBV20-1,-,few,TRBJ1-1,CSASEGIAEAFF,TGCAGTGCTAGTGAGGGGATTGCTGAAGCTTTCTTT
TRBV14,-,-,TRBJ2-2,CASSQGRGVELFF,TGTGCCAGCAGCCAAGGTCGGGGCGTGGAGCTGTTTTTT
TRBV5-6,-,few,TRBJ1-1,CASSFGVLSKTEAFF,TGTGCCAGCAGCTTCGGTGTGCTCTCAAAGACTGAAGCTTTCTTT
TRBV27,TRBD2,-,TRBJ2-3,CASSLSGGTSGRTTDTQYF,TGTGCCAGCAGTTTAAGCGGGGGGACTAGCGGGAGAACGACAGATACGCAGTATTTT
TRBV5-4,TRBD2,few,TRBJ2-3,CASSVTSVTDTQYF,TGTGCCAGCTCCGTGACTAGCGTCACAGATACGCAGTATTTT
TRBV5-6,-,once,TRBJ1-6,CASSLTGSSPLHF,TGTGCCAGCAGCTTGACAGGTAGTTCACCCCTCCACTTT
TRBV4-1,-,few,TRBJ2-2,CASSQARTNTGELFF,TGCGCCAGCAGCCAGGCACGAACGAACACCGGGGAGCTGTTTTTT
TRBV12-3/TRBV12-4,TRBD2,few,TRBJ2-7,CASGEGEPYEQYF,TGTGCCAGCGGGGAGGGAGAGCCCTACGAGCAGTACTTC
TRBV12-3/TRBV12-4,-,-,TRBJ2-1,CASCYWSTYNEQFF,TGTGCCAGCTGCTACTGGAGCACCTACAATGAGCAGTTCTTC
TRBV7-9,TRBD1,few,TRBJ1-2,CASSAGTGGDYGYTF,TGTGCCAGCAGCGCAGGGACAGGGGGCGACTATGGCTACACCTTC
TRBV6-2/TRBV6-3,-,many,TRBJ1-1,CASMKNTEAFF,TGTGCCAGCATGAAGAACACTGAAGCTTTCTTT
TRBV12-3/TRBV12-4,-,-,TRBJ2-7,CASSQGSYEQYF,TGTGCCAGCAGTCAGGGGTCCTACGAGCAGTACTTC
TRBV4-1,TRBD1,-,TRBJ2-5,CASSQDLGQRETQYF,TGCGCCAGCAGCCAAGATCTGGGACAGCGAGAGACCCAGTACTTC
TRBV12-3/TRBV12-4,TRBD2,-,TRBJ2-1,CASSPRASGSIYNEQFF,TGTGCCAGCAGTCCTCGGGCTAGCGGGAGTATTTACAATGAGCAGTTCTTC